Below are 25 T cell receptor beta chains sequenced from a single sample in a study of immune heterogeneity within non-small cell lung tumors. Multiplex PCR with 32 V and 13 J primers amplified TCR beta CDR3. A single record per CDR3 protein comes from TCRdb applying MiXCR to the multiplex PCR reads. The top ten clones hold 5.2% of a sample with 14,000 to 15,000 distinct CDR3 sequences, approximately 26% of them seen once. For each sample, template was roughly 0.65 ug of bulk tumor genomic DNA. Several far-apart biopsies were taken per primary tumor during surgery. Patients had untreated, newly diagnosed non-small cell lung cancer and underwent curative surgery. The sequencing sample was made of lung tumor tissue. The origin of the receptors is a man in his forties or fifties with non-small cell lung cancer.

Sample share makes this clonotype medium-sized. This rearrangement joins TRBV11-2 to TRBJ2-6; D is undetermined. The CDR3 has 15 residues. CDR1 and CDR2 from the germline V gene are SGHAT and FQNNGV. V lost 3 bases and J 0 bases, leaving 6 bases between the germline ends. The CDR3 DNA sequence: TGTGCCAGCAGCTTCGTGTCCTCTGGGGCCAACGTCCTGACTTTC. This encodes CASSFVSSGANVLTF.

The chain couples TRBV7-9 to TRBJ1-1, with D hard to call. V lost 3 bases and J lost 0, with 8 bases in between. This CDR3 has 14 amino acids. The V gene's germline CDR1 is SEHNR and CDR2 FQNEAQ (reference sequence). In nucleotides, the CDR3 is TGTGCCAGCAGCTTGAGTTACATGAACACTGAAGCTTTCTTT. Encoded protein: CASSLSYMNTEAFF. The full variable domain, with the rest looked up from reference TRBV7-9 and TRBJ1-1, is DTGVSQNPRHKITKRGQNVTFRCDPISEHNRLYWYRQTLGQGPEFLTYFQNEAQLEKSRLLSDRFSAERPKGSFSTLEIQRTEQGDSAMYLCASSLSYMNTEAFFGQGTRLTVV.

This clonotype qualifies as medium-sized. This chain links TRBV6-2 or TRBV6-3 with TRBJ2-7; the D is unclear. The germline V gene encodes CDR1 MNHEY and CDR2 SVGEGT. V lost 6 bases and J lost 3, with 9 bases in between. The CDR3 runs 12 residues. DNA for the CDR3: TGTGCCAGCAGCCGGACCCGCTACGAGCAGTACTTC. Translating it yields CASSRTRYEQYF.

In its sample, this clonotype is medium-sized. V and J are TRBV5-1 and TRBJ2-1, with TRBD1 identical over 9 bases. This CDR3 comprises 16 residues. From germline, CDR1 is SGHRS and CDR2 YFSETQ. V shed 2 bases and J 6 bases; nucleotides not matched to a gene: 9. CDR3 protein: CASSFNVDRGSNEQFF. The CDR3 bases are TGCGCCAGCAGCTTTAATGTGGACAGGGGTTCCAATGAGCAGTTCTTC.

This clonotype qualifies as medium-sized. The CDR3 here is CASASGRGEQYF. The CDR3 region has the DNA TGTGCCTCAGCCTCCGGGAGGGGCGAGCAGTACTTC. The chain combines TRBV19 with TRBJ2-7; 8 bases agree with TRBD2. The germline CDR1 and CDR2 sequences are LNHDA and SQIVND (reference sequence). The ends lost 11 bases at V and 6 bases at J; junction bases unmatched: 9. This CDR3 comprises 12 residues.

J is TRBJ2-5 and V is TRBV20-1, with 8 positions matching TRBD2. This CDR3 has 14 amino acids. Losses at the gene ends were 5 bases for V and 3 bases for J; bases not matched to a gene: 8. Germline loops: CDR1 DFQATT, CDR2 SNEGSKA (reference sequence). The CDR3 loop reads CSAVQTSGKETQYF. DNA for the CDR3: TGCAGTGCTGTCCAAACTAGCGGCAAAGAGACCCAGTACTTC.

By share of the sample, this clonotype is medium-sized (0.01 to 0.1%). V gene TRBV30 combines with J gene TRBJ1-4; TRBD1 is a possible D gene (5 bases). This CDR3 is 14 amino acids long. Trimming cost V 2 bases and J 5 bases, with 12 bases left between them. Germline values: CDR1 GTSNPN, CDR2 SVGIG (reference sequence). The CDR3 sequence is CAWSMGKGNEKLFF. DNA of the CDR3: TGTGCCTGGAGTATGGGCAAGGGGAATGAAAAACTGTTTTTT.

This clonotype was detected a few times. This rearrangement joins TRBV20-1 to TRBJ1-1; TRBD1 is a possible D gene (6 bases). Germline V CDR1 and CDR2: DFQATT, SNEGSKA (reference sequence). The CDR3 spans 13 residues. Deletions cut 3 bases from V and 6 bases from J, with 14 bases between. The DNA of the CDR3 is TGCAGTGCTAGTGCACAGGGAGATTCTGAAGCTTTCTTT. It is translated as CSASAQGDSEAFF.

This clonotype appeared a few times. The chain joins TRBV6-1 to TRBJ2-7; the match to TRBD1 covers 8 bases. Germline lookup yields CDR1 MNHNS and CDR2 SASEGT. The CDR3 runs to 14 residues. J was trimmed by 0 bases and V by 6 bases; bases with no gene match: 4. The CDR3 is CASSHRGISYEQYF. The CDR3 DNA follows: TGTGCCAGCAGCCACAGGGGGATCTCCTACGAGCAGTACTTC.

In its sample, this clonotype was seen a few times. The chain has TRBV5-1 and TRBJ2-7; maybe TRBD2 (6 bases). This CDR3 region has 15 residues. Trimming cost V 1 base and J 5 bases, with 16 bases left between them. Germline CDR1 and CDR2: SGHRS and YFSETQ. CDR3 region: CASSLTGGRGNEQYF. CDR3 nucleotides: TGCGCCAGCAGCTTGACCGGAGGGCGCGGCAACGAGCAGTACTTC.

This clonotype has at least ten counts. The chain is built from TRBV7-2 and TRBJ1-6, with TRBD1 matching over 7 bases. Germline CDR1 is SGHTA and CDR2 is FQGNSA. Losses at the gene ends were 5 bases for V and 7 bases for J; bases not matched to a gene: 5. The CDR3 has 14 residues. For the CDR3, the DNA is TGTGCCAGCAGCCAGGGGACAGCCAATTCACCCCTCCACTTT. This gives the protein CASSQGTANSPLHF.

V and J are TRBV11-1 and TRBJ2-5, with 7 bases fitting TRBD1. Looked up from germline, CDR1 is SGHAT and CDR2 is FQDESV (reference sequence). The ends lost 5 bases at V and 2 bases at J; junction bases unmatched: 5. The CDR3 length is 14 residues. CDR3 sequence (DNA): TGTGCCAGCAGCAGAGGGGACAGTCAAGAGACCCAGTACTTC. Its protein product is CASSRGDSQETQYF. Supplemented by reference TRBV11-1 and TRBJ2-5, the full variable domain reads EAEVAQSPRYKITEKSQAVAFWCDPISGHATLYWYRQILGQGPELLVQFQDESVVDDSQLPKDRFSAERLKGVDSTLKIQPAELGDSAMYLCASSRGDSQETQYFGPGTRLLVL.

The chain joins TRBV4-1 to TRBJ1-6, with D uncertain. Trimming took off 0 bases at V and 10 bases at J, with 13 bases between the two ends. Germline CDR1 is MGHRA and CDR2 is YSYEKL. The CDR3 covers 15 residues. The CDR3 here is CASSQDSVDRSPLHF. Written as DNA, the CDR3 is TGCGCCAGCAGCCAAGACTCTGTTGATCGGTCACCCCTCCACTTT.

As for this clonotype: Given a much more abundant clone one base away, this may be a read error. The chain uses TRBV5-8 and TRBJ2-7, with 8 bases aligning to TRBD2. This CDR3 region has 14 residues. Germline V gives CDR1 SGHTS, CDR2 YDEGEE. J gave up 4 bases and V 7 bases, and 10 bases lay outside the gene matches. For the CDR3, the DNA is TGTGCCAGCGGGGTAGAGCGGGAGTTGTACGAGCAGTACTTC. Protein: CASGVERELYEQYF.

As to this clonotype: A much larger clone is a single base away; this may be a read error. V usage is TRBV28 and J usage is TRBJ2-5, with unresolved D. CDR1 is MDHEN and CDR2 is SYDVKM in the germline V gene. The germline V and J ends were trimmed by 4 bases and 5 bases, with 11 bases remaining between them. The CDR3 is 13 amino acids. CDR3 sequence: CASSSYWVETQYF. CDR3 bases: TGTGCCAGCAGTTCTTATTGGGTCGAGACCCAGTACTTC.

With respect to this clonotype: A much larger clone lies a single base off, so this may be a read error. DNA of the CDR3: TGTTCCACCAGTGACCCGGGCGGCACAGATACGCAGTATTTT. Amino acid sequence: CSTSDPGGTDTQYF. This sequence joins TRBV24-1 and TRBJ2-3; D call uncertain. From germline, CDR1 is KGHDR and CDR2 SFDVKD. This CDR3 region has 14 residues.

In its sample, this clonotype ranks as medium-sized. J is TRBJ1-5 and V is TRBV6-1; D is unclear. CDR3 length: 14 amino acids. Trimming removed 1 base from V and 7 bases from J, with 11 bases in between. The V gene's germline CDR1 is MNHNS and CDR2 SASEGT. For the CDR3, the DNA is TGTGCCAGCAGTGAAGACCAACACATACAGCCCCAGCATTTT. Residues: CASSEDQHIQPQHF.

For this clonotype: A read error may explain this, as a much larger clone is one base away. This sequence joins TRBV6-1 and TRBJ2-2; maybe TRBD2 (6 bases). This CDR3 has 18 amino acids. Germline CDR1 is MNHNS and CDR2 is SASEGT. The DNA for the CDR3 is TGTGACAGCACGAAACGGGACTTTAATTTGGGGAGCACCGGGGAGCTGTTTTTT. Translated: CDSTKRDFNLGSTGELFF.

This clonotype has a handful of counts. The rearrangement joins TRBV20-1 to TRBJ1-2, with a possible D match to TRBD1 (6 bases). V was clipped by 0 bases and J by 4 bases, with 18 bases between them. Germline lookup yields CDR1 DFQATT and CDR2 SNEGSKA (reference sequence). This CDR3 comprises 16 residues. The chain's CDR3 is CSARDPRRGDLYGYTF. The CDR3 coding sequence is TGCAGTGCTAGAGACCCTCGGAGGGGGGACCTCTATGGCTACACCTTC.

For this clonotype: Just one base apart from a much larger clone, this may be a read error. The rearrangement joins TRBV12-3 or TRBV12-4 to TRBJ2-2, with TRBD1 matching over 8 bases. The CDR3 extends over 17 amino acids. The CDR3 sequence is CGSSFGVARGRTGELFF. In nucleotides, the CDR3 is TGTGGCAGCAGTTTTGGAGTGGCCAGGGGGCGAACCGGGGAGCTGTTTTTT.

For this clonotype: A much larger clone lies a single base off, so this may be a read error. As DNA, the CDR3 is TGTGCCAGCAGTGACCAGTTCAATCAGCCCCAGCGTTTT. Encoded protein: CASSDQFNQPQRF. This chain links TRBV2 with TRBJ1-5, with D uncertain. Germline assignment: CDR1 SNHLY and CDR2 FYNNEI. The CDR3 has 13 residues.

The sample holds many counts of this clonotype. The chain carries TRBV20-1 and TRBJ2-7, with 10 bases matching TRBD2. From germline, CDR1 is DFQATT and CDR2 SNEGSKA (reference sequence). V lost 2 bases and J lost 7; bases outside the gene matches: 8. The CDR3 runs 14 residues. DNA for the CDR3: TGCAGTGCTAGATACCTAGCGGGAGTACGGGAGCAGTACTTC. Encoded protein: CSARYLAGVREQYF.

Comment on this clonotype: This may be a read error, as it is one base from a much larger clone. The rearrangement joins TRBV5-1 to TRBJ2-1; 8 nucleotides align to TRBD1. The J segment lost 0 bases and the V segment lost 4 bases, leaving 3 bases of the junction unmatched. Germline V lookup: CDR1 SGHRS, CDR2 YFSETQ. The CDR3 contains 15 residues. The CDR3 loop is CASSDGTGSYNEQFF. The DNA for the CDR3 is TGCGCCAGCAGCGATGGGACAGGCTCCTACAATGAGCAGTTCTTC.

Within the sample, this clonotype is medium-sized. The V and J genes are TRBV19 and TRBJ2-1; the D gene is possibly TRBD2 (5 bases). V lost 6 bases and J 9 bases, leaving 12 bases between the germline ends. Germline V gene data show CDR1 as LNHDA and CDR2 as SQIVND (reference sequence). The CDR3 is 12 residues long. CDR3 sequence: CASRTEGGEQFF. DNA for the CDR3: TGTGCCAGTAGGACCGAAGGAGGTGAGCAGTTCTTC.

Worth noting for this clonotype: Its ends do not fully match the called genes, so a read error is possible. The chain's CDR3 is CARSARGF. CDR3 nucleotide sequence: TGTGCCCGGTCGGCTAGAGGTTTC. This sequence joins TRBV6-4 and TRBJ2-7; D uncertain. CDR1 and CDR2 (germline): MRHNA, SNTAGT. The CDR3 spans 8 residues.